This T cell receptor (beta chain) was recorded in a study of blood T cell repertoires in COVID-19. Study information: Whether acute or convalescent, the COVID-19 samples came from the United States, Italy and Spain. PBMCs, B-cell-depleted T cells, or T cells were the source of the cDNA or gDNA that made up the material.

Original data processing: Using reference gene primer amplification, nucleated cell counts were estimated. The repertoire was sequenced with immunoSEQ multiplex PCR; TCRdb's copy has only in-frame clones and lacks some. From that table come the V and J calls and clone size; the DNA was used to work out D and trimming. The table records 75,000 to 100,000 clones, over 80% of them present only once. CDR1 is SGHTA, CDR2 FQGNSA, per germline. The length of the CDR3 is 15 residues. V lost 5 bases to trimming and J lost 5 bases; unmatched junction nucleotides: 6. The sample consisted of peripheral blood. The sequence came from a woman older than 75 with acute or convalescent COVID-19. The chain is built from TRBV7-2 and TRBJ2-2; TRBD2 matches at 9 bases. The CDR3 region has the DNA TGTGCCAGCAGCCTTAGCGGGAGAGAAACCGGGGAGCTGTTTTTT. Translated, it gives CASSLSGRETGELFF. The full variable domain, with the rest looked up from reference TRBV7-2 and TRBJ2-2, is GAGVSQSPSNKVTEKGKDVELRCDPISGHTALYWYRQSLGQGLEFLIYFQGNSAPDKSGLPSDRFSAERTGGSVSTLTIQRTQQEDSAVYLCASSLSGRETGELFFGEGSRLTVL.